This is a list of T cell receptor beta chains from one sample in a study of control samples from healthy donors and cancer patients. TCRdb keeps only in-frame clones here, not all; method: immunoSEQ multiplex PCR. Of about 160,000 clones in the sample, approximately 92% were seen once. The sequenced sample was blood. These receptors all stem from a woman aged 60-75 years in good health. Each CDR3 is given without its conserved first and last residue. Not all rows give a size; the values are once, few, many and, for expanded clones, a class.

J,size,V,CDR3
TRBJ1-5,-,TRBV19,ASSIWRQGGQPQH
TRBJ1-6,-,TRBV18,ASSPNHEHRGSSYNSPLH
TRBJ2-1,-,TRBV7-3,ASSFLGRSNEQF
TRBJ1-2,-,TRBV10-3,AIGSQGTGYGYT
TRBJ2-1,-,TRBV7-2,AGSLVGRLSGGAYNEQF
TRBJ2-5,-,TRBV5-4,ASSLGGPQRETQY
TRBJ2-1,-,TRBV7-6,ASSQSRQASMVEQF
TRBJ1-4,-,TRBV7-9,ASSQGYTNEKLF
TRBJ2-7,-,TRBV11-2,ASSLDTFSYEQY
TRBJ1-4,-,TRBV2,ASSALSFRGVYEKLF
TRBJ2-1,-,TRBV27,ASSQYGTSLRDEQF
TRBJ1-2,-,TRBV11-2,ASSLGGQRSYGYT
TRBJ2-5,-,TRBV7-3,ASSLGSGTQETQY
TRBJ2-3,once,TRBV6-2/TRBV6-3,ASSYSKLAADTQY
TRBJ1-2,-,TRBV3-1/TRBV3-2,ASSDCGSPYGYT
TRBJ1-5,-,TRBV7-2,ASSLLSGQGYQPQH
TRBJ2-7,-,TRBV27,ASSLSTGFYEQY
TRBJ2-3,-,TRBV5-6,ASSLADTQY
TRBJ1-1,-,TRBV12-3/TRBV12-4,ASSFLSEAF
TRBJ1-1,-,TRBV18,ASSPLRGGVAEAF
TRBJ1-2,-,TRBV20-1,SAAYREGYT
TRBJ1-1,once,TRBV19,ASSFTRTEAF
TRBJ1-1,-,TRBV6-5,ASTFGGRLNTEAF
TRBJ1-1,-,TRBV12-5,ASGLTGFTEAF
TRBJ1-4,-,TRBV7-9,ASSFRTGEKLF
TRBJ2-3,-,TRBV9,ASSVASDRAGPDTQY
TRBJ2-7,-,TRBV5-1,ASSLGGWENEQY
TRBJ1-6,-,TRBV7-2,ASSLSYFGDSPLH
TRBJ2-1,-,TRBV27,ASSLSRQNEQF
TRBJ1-5,once,TRBV15,ATSNDRGLNQPQH
TRBJ1-1,once,TRBV10-3,AISEMGGAF
TRBJ1-5,-,TRBV12-3/TRBV12-4,ASNRDSNQPQH
TRBJ1-6,-,TRBV5-6,ASRRADSNSPLH